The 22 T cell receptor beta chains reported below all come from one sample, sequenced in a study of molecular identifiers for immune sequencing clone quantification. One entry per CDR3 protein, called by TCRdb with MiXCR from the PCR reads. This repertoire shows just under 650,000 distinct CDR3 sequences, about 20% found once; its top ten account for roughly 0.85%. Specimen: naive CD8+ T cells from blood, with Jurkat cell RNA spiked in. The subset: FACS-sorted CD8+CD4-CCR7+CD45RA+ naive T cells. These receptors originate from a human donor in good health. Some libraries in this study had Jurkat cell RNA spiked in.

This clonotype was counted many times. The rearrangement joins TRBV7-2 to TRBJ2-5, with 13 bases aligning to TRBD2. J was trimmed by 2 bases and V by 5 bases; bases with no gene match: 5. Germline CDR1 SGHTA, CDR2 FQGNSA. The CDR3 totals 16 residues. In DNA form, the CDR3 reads TGTGCCAGCAGCCCATCGGGACTAGCGGGGCAAGAGACCCAGTACTTC. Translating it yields CASSPSGLAGQETQYF.

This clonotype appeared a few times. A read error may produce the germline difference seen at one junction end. The CDR3 spells CASSLDTLNTYEQYF. The DNA for the CDR3 is TGTGCCAGCAGCTTGGACACCTTGAATACCTACGAGCAGTACTTC. V is TRBV5-3 and J is TRBJ2-7; D is perhaps TRBD1 (5 bases). TRBV5-3 is an ORF; its function is uncertain. The CDR3 runs to 15 residues.

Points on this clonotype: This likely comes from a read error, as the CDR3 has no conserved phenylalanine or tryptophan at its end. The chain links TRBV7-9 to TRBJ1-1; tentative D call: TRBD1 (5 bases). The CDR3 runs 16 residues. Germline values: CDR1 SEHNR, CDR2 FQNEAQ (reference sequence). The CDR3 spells CASSPRSGSLNAEAFS. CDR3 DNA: TGTGCCAGCAGCCCAAGATCAGGGAGTTTGAACGCTGAAGCTTTCTCT.

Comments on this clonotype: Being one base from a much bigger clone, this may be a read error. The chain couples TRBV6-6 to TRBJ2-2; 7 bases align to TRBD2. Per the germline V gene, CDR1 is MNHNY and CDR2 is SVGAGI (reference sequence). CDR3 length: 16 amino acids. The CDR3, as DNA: TGTGCCAGCAGTTACGATTTAGCGGGTCCCCGCGGGGAGCTGTCTTTT. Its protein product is CASSYDLAGPRGELSF.

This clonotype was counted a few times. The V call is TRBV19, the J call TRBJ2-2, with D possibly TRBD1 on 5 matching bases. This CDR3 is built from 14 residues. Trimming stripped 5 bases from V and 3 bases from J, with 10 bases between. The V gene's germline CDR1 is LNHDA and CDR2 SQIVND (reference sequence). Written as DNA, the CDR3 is TGTGCCAGTAGTGGGCAGGGTTACACCGGGGAGCTGTTTTTT. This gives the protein CASSGQGYTGELFF.

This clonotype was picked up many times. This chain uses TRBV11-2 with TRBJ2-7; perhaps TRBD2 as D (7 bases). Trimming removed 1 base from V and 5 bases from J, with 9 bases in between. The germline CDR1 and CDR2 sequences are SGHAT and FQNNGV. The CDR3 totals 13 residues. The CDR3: CASSLGGGHEQYF. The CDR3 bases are TGTGCCAGCAGCTTAGGGGGGGGCCACGAGCAGTACTTC.

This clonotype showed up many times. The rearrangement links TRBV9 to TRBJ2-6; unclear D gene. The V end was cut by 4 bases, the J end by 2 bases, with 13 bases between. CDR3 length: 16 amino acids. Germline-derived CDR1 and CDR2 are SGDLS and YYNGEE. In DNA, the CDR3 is TGTGCCAGCAGCTTCCGGACGACTCCTGGGGCCAACGTCCTGACTTTC. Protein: CASSFRTTPGANVLTF.

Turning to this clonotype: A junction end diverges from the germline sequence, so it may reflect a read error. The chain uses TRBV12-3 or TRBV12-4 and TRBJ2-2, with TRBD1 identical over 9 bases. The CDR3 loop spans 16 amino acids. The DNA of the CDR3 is TGTGCCAGCAGCGCGGGACAGGGTGGAGACACCGGGGAGCCGTTCTTT. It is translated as CASSAGQGGDTGEPFF.

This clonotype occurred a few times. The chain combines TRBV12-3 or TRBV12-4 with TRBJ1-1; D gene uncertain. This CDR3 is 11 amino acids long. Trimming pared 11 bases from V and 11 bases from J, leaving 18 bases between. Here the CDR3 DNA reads TGTGCCGGCGGTTTGGAGGGTTGGGCTTTCTTT. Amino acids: CAGGLEGWAFF.

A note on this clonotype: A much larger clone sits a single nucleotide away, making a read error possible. CDR3 sequence reads: CASSPTMGNQSQHF. The CDR3 DNA sequence: TGCGCCAGCAGCCCGACGATGGGCAATCAGTCCCAGCATTTT. The chain has TRBV4-3 and TRBJ1-5, with D unresolved. Germline V gives CDR1 LGHNA, CDR2 YSLEER. This CDR3 has 14 amino acids.

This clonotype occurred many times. CDR3 protein: CSASVLAGELFF. The CDR3 nucleotides read TGCAGTGCTAGCGTTTTGGCCGGGGAGCTGTTTTTT. The V call is TRBV20-1, the J call TRBJ2-2; D is uncertain. The germline gives CDR1 DFQATT, CDR2 SNEGSKA (reference sequence). V was shortened by 3 bases and J by 6 bases, with 8 bases between the two germline ends. This CDR3 is built from 12 residues.

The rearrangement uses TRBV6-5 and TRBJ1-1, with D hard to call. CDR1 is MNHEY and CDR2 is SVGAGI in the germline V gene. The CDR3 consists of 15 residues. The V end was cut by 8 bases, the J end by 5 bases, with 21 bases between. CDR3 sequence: CASAWARAGETEAFF. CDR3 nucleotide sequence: TGTGCCAGCGCCTGGGCAAGGGCGGGTGAAACTGAAGCTTTCTTT.

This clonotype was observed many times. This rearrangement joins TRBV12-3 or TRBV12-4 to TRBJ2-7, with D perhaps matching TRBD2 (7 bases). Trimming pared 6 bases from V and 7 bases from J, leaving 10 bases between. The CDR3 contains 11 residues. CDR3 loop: CASREGGEQYF. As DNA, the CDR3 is TGTGCCAGCAGGGAGGGGGGGGAGCAGTACTTC.

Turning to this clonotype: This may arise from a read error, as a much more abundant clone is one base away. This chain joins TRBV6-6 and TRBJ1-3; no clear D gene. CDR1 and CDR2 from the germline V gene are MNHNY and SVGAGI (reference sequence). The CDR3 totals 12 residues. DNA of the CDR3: TGTGCCAGCAGCGACTCTGGAGACACCATATATTTT. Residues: CASSDSGDTIYF.

The CDR3 DNA is TGTGCCAGCAGTTTATCGGTGGGGTCACCCCTCCACTTT. It translates to CASSLSVGSPLHF. The chain joins TRBV27 to TRBJ1-6; D gene uncertain. The CDR3 consists of 13 residues. CDR1 and CDR2 from the germline V gene are MNHEY and SMNVEV (reference sequence). Between the trimmed V and J ends, which lost 0 bases and 10 bases, there was a span of 7 bases.

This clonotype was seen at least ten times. For the CDR3, the DNA is TGTGCCAGTAGTGCAGCGGGGCTTGACATTCAGTACTTC. This gives the protein CASSAAGLDIQYF. This rearrangement joins TRBV19 to TRBJ2-4, with TRBD2 matching over 7 bases. The junction had 6 bases not matched to a gene; V was cut back by 5 bases and J by 8 bases. The CDR3 extends over 13 amino acids. From germline, CDR1 is LNHDA and CDR2 SQIVND (reference sequence).

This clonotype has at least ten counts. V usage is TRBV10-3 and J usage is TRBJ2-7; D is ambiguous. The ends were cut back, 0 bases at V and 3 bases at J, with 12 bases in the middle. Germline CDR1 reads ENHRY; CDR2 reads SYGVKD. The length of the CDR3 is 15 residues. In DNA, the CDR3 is TGTGCCATCAGTGAGTCCCCGGATCGGGTCTACGAGCAGTACTTC. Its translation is CAISESPDRVYEQYF.

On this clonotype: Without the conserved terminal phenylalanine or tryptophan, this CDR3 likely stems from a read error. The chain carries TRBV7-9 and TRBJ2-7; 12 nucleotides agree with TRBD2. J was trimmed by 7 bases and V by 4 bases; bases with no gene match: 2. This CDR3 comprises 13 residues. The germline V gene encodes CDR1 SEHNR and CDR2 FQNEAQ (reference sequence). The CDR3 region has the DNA TGTGCCAGCAGCTCCGGACTAGCGGGAGAGCAGTACTTA. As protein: CASSSGLAGEQYL.

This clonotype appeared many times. This chain's CDR3 is CASSEKITNTEAFF. The CDR3 coding sequence is TGTGCCAGCAGTGAAAAGATTACGAACACTGAAGCTTTCTTT. The V call is TRBV2, the J call TRBJ1-1; D is unclear. V lost 2 bases, J lost 1 base, and 8 bases lay in between. CDR3 length equals 14 residues. Germline V gene lookup returns CDR1 SNHLY and CDR2 FYNNEI.

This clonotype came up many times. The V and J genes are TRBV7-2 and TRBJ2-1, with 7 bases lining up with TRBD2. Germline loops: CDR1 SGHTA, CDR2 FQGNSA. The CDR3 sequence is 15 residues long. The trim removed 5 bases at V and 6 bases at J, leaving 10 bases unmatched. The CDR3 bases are TGTGCCAGCAGCCCTGGGGGGGGATATGGCAATGAGCAGTTCTTC. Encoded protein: CASSPGGGYGNEQFF.

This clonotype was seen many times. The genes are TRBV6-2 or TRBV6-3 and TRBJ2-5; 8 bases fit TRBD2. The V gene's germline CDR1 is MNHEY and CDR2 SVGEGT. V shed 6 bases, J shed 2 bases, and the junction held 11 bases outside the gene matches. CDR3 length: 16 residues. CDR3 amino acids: CASSTPLLAEQETQYF. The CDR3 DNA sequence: TGTGCCAGCAGCACTCCCCTACTAGCGGAGCAAGAGACCCAGTACTTC.

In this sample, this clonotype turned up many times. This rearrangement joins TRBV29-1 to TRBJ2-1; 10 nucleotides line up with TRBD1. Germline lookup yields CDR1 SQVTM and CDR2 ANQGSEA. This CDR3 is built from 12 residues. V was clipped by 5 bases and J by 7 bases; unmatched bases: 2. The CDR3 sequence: CSVLGQGNEQFF. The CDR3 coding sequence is TGCAGCGTTCTGGGACAGGGGAATGAGCAGTTCTTC.